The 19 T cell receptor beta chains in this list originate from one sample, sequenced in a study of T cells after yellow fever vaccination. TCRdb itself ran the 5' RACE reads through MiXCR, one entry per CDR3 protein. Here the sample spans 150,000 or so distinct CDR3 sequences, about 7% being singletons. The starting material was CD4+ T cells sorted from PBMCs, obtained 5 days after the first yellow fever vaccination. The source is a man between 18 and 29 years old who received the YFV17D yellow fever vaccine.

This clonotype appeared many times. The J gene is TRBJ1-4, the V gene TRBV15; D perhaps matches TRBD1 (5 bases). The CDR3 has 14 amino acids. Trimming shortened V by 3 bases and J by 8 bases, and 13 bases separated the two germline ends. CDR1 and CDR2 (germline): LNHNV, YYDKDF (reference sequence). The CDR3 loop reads CATSSLRQSEKLFF. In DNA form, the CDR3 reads TGTGCCACCAGCAGCCTTAGACAGAGCGAAAAACTGTTTTTT.

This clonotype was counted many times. The CDR3 is CASSLQVGSYNEQFF. For the CDR3, the DNA is TGTGCCAGCAGCCTGCAGGTTGGCTCCTACAATGAGCAGTTCTTC. The V and J genes are TRBV11-2 and TRBJ2-1; D is undetermined. The CDR3 totals 15 residues. Germline assignment: CDR1 SGHAT and CDR2 FQNNGV. The V and J ends lost 5 bases and 0 bases respectively, with 11 bases between them.

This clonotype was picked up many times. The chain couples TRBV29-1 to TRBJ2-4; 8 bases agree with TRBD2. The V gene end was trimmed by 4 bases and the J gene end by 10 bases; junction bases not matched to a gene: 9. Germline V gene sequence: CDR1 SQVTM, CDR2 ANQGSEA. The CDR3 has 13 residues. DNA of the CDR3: TGCAGCGTTGTAGAGCGGGGGCGTGGGATTCAGTACTTC. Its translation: CSVVERGRGIQYF.

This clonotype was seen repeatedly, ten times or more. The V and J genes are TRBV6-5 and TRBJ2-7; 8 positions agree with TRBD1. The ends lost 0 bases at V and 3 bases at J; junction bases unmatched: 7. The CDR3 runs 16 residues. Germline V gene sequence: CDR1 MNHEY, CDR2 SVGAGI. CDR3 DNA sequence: TGTGCCAGCAGTTACTCGATGTCCAGGGGGCTCTACGAGCAGTACTTC. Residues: CASSYSMSRGLYEQYF.

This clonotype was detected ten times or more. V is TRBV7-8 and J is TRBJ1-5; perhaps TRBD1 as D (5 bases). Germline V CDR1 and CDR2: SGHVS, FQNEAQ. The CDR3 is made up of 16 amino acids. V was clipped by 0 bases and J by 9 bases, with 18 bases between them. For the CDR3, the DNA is TGTGCCAGCAGCTTAGCGAGTACCGGGACGTCGGGGCCCCAGCATTTT. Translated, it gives CASSLASTGTSGPQHF. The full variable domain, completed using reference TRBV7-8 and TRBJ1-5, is GAGVSQSPRYKVAKRGQDVALRCDPISGHVSLFWYQQALGQGPEFLTYFQNEAQLDKSGLPSDRFFAERPEGSVSTLKIQRTQQEDSAVYLCASSLASTGTSGPQHFGDGTRLSIL.

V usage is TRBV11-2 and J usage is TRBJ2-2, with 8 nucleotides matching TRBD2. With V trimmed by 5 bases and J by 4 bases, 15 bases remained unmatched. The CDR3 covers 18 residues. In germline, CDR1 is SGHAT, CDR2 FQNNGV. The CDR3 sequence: CASSNGLARNTLTGELFF. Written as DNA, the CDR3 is TGTGCCAGCAGCAATGGACTAGCCCGTAATACTCTCACCGGGGAGCTGTTTTTT.

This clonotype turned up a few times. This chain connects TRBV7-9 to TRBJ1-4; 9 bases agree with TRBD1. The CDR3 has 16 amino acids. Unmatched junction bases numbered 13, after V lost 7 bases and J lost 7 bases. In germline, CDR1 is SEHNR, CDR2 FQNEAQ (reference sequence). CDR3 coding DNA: TGTGCCAGCACCAACCCCCCGGGACAGGGTAGTGAAAAACTGTTTTTT. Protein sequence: CASTNPPGQGSEKLFF. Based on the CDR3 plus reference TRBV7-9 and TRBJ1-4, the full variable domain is DTGVSQNPRHKITKRGQNVTFRCDPISEHNRLYWYRQTLGQGPEFLTYFQNEAQLEKSRLLSDRFSAERPKGSFSTLEIQRTEQGDSAMYLCASTNPPGQGSEKLFFGSGTQLSVL.

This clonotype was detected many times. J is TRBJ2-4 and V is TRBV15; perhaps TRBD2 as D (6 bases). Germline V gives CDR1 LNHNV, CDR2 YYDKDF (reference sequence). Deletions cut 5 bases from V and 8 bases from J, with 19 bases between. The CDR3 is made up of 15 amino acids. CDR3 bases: TGTGCCACCAGCGAGGGGACTCCGCATGTAGACATTCAGTACTTC. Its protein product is CATSEGTPHVDIQYF.

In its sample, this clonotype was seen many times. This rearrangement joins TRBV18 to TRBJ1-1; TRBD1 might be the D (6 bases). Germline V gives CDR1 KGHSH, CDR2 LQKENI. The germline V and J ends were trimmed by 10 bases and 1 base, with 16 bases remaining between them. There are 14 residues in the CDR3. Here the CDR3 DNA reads TGTGCCACTACCGGGGGGGGGCCGAACACTGAAGCTTTCTTT. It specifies CATTGGGPNTEAFF.

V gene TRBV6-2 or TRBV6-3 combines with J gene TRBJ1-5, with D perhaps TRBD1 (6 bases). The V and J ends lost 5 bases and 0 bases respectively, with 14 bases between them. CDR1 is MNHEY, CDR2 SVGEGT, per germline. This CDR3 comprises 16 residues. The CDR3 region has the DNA TGTGCCAGCAGTGGAGACAGGCTTAATAGCAATCAGCCCCAGCATTTT. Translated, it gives CASSGDRLNSNQPQHF.

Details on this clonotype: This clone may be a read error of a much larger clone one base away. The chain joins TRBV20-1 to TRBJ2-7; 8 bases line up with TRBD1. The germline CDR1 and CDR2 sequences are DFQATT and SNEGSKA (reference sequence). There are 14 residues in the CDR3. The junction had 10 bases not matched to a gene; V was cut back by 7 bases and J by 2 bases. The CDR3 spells CSDRLPGQAYEQYF. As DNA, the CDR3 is TGCAGTGATAGGCTACCGGGACAGGCCTACGAGCAGTACTTC.

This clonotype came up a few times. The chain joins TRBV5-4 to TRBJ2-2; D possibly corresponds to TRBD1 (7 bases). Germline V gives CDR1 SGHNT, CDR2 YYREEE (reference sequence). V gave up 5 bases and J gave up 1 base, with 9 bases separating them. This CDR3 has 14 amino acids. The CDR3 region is CASRRDRNTGELFF. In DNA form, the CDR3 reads TGTGCCAGCAGGCGGGACAGGAACACCGGGGAGCTGTTTTTT.

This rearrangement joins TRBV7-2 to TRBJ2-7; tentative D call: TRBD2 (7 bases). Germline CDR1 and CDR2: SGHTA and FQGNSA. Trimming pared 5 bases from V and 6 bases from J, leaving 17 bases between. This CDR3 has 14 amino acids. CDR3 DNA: TGTGCCAGCAGCCCGGTACGGGGGGCGTTCGAGCAGTACTTC. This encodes CASSPVRGAFEQYF.

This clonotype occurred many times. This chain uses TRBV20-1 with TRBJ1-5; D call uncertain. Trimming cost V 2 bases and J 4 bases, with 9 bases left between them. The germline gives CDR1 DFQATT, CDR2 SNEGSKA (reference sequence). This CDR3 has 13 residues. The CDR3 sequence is CSARKSLNQPQHF. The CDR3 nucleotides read TGCAGTGCTAGAAAGAGTCTTAATCAGCCCCAGCATTTT.

The chain's CDR3 is CASSESPRGFEQFF. The CDR3 DNA reads as TGTGCCAGCAGTGAATCTCCCCGGGGGTTTGAGCAGTTCTTC. The chain carries TRBV6-1 and TRBJ2-1, with D perhaps matching TRBD2 (6 bases). V lost 2 bases to trimming and J lost 9 bases, with 14 bases between them. In germline, CDR1 is MNHNS, CDR2 SASEGT. The CDR3 runs to 14 residues.

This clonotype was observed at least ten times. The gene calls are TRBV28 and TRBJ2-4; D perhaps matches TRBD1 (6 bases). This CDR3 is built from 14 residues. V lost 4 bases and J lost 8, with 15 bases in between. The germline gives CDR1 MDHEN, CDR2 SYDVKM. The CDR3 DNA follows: TGTGCCAGCAGTTCAGGCAGGGGAGCGGACATTCAGTACTTC. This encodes CASSSGRGADIQYF. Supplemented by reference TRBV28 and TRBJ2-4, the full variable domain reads DVKVTQSSRYLVKRTGEKVFLECVQDMDHENMFWYRQDPGLGLRLIYFSYDVKMKEKGDIPEGYSVSREKKERFSLILESASTNQTSMYLCASSSGRGADIQYFGAGTRLSVL.

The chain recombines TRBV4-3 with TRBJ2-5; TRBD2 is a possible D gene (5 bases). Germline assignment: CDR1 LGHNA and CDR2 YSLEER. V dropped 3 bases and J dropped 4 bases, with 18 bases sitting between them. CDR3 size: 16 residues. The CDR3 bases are TGCGCCAGCAGCCAGCAAGCGGCTACCTCCATAGAGACCCAGTACTTC. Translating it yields CASSQQAATSIETQYF.

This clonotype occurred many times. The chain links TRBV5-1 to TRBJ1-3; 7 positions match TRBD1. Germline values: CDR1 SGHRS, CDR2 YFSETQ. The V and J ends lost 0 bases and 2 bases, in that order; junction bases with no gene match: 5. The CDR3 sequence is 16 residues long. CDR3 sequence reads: CASSLGLRGTGNTIYF. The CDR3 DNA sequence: TGCGCCAGCAGCTTGGGGCTCAGGGGGACTGGAAACACCATATATTTT.

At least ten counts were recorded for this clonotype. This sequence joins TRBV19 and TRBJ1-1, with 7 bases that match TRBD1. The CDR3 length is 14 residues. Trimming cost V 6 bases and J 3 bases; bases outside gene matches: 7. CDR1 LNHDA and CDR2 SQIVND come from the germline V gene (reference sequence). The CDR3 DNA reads TGTGCCAGTAGCTCGACAGGGTCGTACACTGAAGCTTTCTTT. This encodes CASSSTGSYTEAFF.